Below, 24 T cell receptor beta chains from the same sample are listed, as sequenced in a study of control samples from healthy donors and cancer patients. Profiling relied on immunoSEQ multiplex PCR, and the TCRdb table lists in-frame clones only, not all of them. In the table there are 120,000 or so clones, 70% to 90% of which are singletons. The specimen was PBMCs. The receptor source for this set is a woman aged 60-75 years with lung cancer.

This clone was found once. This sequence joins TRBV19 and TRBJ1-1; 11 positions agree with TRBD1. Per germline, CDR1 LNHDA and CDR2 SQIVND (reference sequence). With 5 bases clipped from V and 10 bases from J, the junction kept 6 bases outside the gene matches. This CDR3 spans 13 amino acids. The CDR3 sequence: CASSPDRGLGAFF. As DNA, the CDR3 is TGTGCCAGTAGTCCGGACAGGGGGCTAGGAGCTTTCTTT. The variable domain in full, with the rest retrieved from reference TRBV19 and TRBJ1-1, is DGGITQSPKYLFRKEGQNVTLSCEQNLNHDAMYWYRQDPGQGLRLIYYSQIVNDFQKGDIAEGYSVSREKKESFPLTVTSAQKNPTAFYLCASSPDRGLGAFFGQGTRLTVV.

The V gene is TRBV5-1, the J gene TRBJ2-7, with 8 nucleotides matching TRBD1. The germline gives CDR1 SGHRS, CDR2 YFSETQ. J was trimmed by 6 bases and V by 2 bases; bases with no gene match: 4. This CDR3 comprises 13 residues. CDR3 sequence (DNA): TGCGCCAGCAGCTTCTCAGACAGGGGCGAGCAGTACTTC. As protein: CASSFSDRGEQYF.

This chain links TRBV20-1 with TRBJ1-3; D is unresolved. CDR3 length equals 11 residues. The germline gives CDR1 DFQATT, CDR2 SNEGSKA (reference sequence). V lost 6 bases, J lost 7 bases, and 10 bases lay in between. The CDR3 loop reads CSASGTNTIYF. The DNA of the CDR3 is TGCAGTGCGAGTGGTACCAACACCATATATTTT.

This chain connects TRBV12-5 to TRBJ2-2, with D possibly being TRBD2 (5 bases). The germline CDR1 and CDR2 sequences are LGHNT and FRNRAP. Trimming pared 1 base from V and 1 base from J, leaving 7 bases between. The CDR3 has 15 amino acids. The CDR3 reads CASGLGGLNTGELFF. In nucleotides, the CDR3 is TGTGCTAGTGGTTTGGGAGGGCTGAACACCGGGGAGCTGTTTTTT.

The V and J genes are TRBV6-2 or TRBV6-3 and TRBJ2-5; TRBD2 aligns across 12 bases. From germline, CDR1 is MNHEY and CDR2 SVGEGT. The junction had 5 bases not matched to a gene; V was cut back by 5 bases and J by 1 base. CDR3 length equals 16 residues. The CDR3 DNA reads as TGTGCCAGCAGTCCGACTAGCGGGGGCCGCCAAGAGACCCAGTACTTC. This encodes CASSPTSGGRQETQYF.

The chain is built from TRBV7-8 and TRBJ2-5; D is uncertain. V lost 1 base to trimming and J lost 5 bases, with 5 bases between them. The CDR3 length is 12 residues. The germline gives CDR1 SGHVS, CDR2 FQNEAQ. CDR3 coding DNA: TGTGCCAGCAGCTTAGTCTTGGAGACCCAGTACTTC. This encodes CASSLVLETQYF.

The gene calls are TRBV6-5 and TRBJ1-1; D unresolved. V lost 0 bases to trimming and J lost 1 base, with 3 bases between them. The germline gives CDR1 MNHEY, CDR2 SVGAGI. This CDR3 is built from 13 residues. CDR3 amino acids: CASSYSWNTEAFF. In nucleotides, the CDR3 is TGTGCCAGCAGTTACTCCTGGAACACTGAAGCTTTCTTT.

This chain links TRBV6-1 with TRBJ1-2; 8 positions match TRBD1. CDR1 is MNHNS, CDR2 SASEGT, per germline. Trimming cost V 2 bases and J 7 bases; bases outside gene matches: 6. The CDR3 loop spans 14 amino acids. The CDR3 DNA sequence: TGTGCCAGCAGTGAATCAGGGGGCGCGGGTGGCTACACCTTC. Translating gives CASSESGGAGGYTF.

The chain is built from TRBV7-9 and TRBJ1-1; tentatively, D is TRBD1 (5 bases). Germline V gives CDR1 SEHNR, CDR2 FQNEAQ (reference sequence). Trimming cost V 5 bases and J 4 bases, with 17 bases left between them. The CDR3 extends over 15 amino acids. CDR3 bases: TGTGCCAGCAGCCCGACGTGGGGCACGGGCACTGAAGCTTTCTTT. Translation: CASSPTWGTGTEAFF.

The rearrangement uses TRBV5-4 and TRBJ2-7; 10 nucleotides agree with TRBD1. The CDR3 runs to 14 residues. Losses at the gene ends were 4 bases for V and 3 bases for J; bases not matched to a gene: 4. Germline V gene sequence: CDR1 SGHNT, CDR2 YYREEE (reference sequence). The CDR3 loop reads CASSPRDRGYEQYF. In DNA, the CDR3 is TGTGCCAGCAGCCCCCGGGACAGGGGCTACGAGCAGTACTTC.

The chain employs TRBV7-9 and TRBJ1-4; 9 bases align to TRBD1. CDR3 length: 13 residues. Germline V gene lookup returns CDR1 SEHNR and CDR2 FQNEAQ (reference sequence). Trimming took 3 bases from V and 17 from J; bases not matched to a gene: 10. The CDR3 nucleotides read TGTGCCAGCAGCTTTTTCCCTACAGGGGGCCTATTTTTT. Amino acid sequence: CASSFFPTGGLFF.

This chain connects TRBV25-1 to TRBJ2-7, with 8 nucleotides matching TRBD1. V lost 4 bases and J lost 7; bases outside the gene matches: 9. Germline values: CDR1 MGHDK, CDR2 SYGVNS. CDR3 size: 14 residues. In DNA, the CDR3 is TGTGCCAGCAGTGGGCCGGGACAGGCGGTGGAGCAGTACTTC. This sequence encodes CASSGPGQAVEQYF.

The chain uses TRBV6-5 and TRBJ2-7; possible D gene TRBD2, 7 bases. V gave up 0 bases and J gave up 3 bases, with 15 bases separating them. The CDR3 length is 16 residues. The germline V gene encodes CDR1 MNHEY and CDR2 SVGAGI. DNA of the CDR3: TGTGCCAGCAGTTACTCGGGGGCCACGGGAGGCTACGAGCAGTACTTC. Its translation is CASSYSGATGGYEQYF.

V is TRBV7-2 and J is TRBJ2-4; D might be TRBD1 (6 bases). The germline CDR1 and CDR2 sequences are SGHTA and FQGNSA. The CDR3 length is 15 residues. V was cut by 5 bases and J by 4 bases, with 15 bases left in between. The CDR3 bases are TGTGCCAGCAGCCTCGACAGGAGTGCTAAAAACATTCAGTACTTC. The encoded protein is CASSLDRSAKNIQYF.

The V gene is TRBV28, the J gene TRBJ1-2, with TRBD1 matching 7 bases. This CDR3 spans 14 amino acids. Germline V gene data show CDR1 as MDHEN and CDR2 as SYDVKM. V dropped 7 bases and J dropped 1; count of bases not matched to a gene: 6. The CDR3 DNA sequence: TGTGCCAGCAACTCGTACAGGGGTAACTATGGCTACACCTTC. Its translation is CASNSYRGNYGYTF.

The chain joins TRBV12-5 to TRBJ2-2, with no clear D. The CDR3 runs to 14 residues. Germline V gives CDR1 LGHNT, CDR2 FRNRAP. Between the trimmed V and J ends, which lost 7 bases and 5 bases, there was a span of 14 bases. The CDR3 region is CASANSPRTGELFF. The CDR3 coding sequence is TGTGCTAGTGCTAACTCCCCGAGGACCGGGGAGCTGTTTTTT.

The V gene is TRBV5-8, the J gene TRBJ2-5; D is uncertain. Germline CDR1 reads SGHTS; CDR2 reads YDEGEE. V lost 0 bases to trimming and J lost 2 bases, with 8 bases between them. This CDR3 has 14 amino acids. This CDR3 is CASSLAHSQETQYF. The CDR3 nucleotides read TGTGCCAGCAGCTTGGCCCACAGTCAAGAGACCCAGTACTTC.

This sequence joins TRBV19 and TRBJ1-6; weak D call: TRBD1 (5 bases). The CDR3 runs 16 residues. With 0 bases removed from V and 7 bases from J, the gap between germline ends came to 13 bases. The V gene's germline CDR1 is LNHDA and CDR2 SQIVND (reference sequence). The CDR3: CASSIDSGRDNSPLHF. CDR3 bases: TGTGCCAGTAGTATAGATTCGGGACGGGACAATTCACCCCTCCACTTT. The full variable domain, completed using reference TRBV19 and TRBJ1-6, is DGGITQSPKYLFRKEGQNVTLSCEQNLNHDAMYWYRQDPGQGLRLIYYSQIVNDFQKGDIAEGYSVSREKKESFPLTVTSAQKNPTAFYLCASSIDSGRDNSPLHFGNGTRLTVT.

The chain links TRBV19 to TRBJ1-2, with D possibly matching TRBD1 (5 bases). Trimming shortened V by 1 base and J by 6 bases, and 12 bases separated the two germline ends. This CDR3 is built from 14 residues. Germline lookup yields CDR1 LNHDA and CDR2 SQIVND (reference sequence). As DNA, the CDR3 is TGTGCCAGTAGTATAGGAACGGCGGGGGATGGCTACACCTTC. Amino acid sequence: CASSIGTAGDGYTF.

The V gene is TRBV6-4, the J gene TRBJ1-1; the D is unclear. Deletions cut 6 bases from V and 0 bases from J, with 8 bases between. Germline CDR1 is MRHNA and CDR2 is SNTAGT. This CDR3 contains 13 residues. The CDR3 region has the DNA TGTGCCAGCAGCGAACAGTTGAACACTGAAGCTTTCTTT. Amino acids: CASSEQLNTEAFF.

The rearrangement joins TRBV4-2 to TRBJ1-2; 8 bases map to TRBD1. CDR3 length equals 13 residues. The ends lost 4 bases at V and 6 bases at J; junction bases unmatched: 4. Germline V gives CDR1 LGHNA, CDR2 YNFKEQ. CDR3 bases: TGTGCCAGCAGCCTAGGACAGGGAGATGGCTACACCTTC. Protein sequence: CASSLGQGDGYTF.

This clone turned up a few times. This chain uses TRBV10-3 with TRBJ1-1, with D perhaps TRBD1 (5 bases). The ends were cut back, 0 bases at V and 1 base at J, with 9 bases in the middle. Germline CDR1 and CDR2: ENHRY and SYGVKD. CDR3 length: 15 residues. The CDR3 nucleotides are TGTGCCATCAGTGAGTCCGGGACGGCGAACACTGAAGCTTTCTTT. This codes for CAISESGTANTEAFF.

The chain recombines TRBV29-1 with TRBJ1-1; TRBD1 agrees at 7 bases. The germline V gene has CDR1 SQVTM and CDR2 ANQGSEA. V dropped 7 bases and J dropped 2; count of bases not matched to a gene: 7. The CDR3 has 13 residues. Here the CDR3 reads CSATGQTNTEAFF. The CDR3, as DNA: TGCAGCGCGACGGGACAGACAAACACTGAAGCTTTCTTT.

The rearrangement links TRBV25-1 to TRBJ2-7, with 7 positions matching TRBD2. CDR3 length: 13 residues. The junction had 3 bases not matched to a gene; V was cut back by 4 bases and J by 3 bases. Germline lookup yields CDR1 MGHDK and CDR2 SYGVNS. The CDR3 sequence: CASSGGGNYEQYF. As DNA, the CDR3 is TGTGCCAGCAGTGGGGGAGGGAACTACGAGCAGTACTTC.